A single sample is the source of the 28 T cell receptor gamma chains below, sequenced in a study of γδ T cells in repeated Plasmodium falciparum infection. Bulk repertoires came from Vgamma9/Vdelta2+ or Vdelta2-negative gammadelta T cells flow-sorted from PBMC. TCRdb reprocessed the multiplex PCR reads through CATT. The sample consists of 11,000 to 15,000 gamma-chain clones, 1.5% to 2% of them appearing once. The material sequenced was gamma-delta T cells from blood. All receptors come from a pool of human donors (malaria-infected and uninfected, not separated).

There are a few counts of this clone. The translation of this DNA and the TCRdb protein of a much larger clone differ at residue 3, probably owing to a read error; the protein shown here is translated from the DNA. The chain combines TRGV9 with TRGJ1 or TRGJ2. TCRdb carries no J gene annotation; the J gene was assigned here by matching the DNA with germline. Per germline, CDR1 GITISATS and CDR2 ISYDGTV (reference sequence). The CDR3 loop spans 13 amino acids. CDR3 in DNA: TGTGCCGTGTGGGATTCGAATTATTATAAGAAACTCTTT. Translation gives CAVWDSNYYKKLF.

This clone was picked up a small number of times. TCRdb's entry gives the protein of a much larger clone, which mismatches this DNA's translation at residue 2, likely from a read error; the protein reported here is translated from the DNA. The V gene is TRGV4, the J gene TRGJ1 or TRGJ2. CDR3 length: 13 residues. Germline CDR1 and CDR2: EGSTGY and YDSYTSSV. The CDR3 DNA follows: TGTACCACCTGGGATGGCGGGAATTATAAGAAACTCTTT. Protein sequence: CTTWDGGNYKKLF.

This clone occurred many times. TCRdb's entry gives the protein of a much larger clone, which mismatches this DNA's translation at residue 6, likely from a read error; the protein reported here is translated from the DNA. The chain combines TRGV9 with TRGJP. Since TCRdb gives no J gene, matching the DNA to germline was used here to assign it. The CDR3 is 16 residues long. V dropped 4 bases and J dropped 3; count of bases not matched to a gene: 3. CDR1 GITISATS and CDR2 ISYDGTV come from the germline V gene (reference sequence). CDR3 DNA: TGTGCCTTGTGGGAAAAGCAAGAGTTGGGCAAAAAAATCAAGGTATTT. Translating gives CALWEKQELGKKIKVF.

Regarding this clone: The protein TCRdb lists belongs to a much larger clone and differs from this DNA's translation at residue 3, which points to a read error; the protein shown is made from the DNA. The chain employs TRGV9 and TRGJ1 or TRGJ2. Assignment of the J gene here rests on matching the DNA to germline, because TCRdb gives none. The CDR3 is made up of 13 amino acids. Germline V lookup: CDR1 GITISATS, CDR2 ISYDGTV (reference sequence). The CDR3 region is CAMWFPYYYKKLF. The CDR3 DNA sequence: TGTGCCATGTGGTTCCCCTATTATTATAAGAAACTCTTT.

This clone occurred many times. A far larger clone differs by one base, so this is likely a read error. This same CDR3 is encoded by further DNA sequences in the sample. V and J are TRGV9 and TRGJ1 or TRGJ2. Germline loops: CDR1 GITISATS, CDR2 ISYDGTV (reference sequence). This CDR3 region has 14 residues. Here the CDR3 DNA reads TGTGCCTTGTGGGACCCAATTTTCTATTATAAGAAGCTCTTT. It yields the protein CALWDPIFYYKKLF.

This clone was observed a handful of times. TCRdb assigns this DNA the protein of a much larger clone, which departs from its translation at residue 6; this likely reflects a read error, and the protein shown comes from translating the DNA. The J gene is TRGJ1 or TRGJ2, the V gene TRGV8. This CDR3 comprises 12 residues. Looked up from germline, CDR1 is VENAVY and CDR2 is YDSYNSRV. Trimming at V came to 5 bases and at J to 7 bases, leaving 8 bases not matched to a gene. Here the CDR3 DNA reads TGTGCCACCTGGGTGCATCGATATAAGAAACTCTTT. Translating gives CATWVHRYKKLF.

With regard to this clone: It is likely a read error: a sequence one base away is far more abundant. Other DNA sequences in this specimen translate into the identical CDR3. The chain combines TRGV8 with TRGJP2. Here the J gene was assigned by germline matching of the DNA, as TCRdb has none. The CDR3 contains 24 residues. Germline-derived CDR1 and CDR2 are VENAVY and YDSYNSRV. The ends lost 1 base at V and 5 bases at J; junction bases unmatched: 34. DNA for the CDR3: TGTGCCACCTGGGATAGAAGGATTATTAAGAACCGGCTAGACTCCCTTTGGAGTGATTGGATCAAGACGTTT. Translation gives CATWDRRIIKNRLDSLWSDWIKTF.

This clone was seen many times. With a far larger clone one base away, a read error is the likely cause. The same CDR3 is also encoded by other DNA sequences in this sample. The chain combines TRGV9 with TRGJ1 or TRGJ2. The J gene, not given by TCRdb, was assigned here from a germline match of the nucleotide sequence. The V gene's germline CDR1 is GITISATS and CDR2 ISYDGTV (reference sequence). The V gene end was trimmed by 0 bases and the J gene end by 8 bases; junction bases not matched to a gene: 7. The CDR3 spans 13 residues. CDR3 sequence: CALWEVPDNKKLF. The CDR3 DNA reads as TGTGCCTTGTGGGAGGTGCCGGATAATAAGAAACTCTTT.

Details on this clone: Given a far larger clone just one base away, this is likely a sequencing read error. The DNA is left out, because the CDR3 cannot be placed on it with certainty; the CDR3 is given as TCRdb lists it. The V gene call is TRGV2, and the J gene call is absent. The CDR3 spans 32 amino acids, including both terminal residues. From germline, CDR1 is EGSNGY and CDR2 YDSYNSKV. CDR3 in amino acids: CATWDGPIGIRNSLAVEQHWLSQVSIGRIQHF.

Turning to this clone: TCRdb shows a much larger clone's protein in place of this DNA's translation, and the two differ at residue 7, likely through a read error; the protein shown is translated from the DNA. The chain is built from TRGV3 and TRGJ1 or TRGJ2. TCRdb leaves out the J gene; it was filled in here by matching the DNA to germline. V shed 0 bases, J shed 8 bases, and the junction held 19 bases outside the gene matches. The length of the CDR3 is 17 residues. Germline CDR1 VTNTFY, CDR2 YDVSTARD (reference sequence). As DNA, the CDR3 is TGTGCCACCTGGGACAGGCCTGGGTCAGCCGTTCGGAATAAGAAACTCTTT. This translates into CATWDRPGSAVRNKKLF.

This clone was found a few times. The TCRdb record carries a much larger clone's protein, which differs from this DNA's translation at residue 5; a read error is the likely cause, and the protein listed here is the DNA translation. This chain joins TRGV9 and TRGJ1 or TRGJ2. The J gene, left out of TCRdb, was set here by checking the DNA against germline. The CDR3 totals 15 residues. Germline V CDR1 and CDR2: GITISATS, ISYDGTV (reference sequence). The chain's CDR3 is CALWKVFPAYYKKLF. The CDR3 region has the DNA TGTGCCTTGTGGAAGGTGTTCCCTGCTTATTATAAGAAACTCTTT.

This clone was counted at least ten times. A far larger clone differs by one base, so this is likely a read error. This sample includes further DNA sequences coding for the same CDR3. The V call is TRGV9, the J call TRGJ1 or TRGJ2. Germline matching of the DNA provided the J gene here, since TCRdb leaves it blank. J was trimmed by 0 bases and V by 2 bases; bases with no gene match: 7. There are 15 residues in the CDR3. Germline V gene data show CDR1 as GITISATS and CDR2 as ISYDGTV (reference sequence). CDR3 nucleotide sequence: TGTGCCTTGTGGGAGGGCAAGACGAATTATTATAAGAAACTCTTT. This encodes CALWEGKTNYYKKLF.

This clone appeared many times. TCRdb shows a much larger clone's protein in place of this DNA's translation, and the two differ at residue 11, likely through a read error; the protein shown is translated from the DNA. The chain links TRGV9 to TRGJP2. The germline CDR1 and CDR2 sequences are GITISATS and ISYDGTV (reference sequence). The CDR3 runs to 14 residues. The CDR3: CALWEGSSDWTKTF. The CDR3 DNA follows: TGTGCCTTGTGGGAGGGGAGTAGTGATTGGACCAAGACGTTT.

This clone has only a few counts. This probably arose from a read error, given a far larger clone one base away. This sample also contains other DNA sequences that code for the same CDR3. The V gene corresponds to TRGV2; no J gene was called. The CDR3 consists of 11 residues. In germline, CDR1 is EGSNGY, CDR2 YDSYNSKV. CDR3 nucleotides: TGCGCCACCTGGGACGGGCAAACGATGACGTTT. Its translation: CATWDGQTMTF.

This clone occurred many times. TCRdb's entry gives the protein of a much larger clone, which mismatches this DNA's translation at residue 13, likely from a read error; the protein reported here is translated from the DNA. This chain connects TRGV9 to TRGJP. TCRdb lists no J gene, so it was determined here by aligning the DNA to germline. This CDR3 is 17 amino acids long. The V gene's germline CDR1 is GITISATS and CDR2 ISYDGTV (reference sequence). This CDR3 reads CALWEVPKELGKEIKVF. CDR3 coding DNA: TGTGCCTTGTGGGAGGTCCCAAAAGAGTTGGGCAAAGAAATCAAGGTATTT.

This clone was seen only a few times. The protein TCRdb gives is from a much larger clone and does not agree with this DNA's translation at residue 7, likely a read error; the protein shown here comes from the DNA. CDR3 residues: CATWEPIYYKKLF. For the CDR3, the DNA is TGTGCCACCTGGGAACCGATTTATTATAAGAAACTCTTT. J is TRGJ1 or TRGJ2 and V is TRGV3. The J gene was not available in TCRdb and was assigned here by matching the DNA to germline segments. Per the germline V gene, CDR1 is VTNTFY and CDR2 is YDVSTARD (reference sequence). The V gene end was trimmed by 4 bases and the J gene end by 3 bases; junction bases not matched to a gene: 6. The CDR3 has 13 amino acids.

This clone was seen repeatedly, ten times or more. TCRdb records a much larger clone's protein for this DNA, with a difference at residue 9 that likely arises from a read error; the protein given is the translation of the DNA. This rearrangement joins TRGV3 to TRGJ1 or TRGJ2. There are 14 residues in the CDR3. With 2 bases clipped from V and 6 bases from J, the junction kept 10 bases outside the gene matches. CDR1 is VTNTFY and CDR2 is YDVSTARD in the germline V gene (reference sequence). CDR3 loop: CATWDKQSGYKKLF. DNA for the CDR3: TGTGCCACCTGGGACAAACAATCAGGTTATAAGAAACTCTTT.

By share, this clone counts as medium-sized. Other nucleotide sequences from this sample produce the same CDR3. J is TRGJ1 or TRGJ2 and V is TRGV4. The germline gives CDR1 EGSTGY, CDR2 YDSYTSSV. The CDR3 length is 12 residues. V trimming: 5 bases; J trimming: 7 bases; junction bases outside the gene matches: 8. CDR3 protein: CATWALRYKKLF. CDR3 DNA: TGTGCCACCTGGGCCCTGCGGTATAAGAAACTCTTT.

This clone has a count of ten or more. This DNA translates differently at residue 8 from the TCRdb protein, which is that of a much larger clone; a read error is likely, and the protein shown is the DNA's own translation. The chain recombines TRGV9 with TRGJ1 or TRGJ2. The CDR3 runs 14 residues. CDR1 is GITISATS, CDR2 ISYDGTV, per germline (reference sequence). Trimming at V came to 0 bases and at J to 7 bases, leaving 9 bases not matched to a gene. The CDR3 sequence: CALWEVQRGYKKLF. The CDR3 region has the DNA TGTGCCTTGTGGGAGGTGCAGAGGGGGTATAAGAAACTCTTT.

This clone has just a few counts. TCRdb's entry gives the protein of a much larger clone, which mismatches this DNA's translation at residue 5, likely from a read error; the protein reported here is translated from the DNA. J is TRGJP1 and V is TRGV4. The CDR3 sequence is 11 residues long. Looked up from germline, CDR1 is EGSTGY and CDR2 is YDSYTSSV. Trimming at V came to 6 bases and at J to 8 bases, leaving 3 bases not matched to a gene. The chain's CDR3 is CATWYGWFKIF. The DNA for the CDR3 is TGTGCCACCTGGTACGGTTGGTTCAAGATATTT.

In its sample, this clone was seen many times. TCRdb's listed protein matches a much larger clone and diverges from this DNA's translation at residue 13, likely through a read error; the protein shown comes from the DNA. CDR3 sequence reads: CALWAQGELGKKTKVF. CDR3 sequence (DNA): TGTGCCTTGTGGGCCCAAGGTGAGTTGGGCAAAAAAACCAAGGTATTT. The chain joins TRGV9 to TRGJP. TCRdb lists no J gene, so it was determined here by aligning the DNA to germline. Germline-derived CDR1 and CDR2 are GITISATS and ISYDGTV (reference sequence). This CDR3 is built from 16 residues.

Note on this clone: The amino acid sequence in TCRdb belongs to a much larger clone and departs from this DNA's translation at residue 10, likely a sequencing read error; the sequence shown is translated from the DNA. This CDR3 is CATWDIDYKELF. CDR3 DNA: TGTGCCACCTGGGACATCGACTATAAGGAACTCTTT. The V gene is listed as TRGV5; no J gene was called. Germline loops: CDR1 VINAFY, CDR2 YDVSNSKD. The CDR3 runs to 12 residues.

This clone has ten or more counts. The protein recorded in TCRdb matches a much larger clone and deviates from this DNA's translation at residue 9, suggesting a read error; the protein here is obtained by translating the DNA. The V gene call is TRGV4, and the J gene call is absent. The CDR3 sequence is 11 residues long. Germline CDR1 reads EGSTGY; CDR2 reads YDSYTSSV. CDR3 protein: CATWAYYKELF. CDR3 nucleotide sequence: TGTGCCACCTGGGCCTATTATAAGGAACTCTTT.

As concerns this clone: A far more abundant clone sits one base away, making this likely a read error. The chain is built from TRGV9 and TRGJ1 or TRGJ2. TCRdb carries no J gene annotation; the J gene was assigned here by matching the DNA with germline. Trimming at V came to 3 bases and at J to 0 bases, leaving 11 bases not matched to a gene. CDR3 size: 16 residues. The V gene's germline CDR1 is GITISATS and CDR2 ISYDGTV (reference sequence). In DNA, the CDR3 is TGTGCCTTGTGGGAGTCAGAGCTAGGGAATTATTATAAGAAACTCTTT. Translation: CALWESELGNYYKKLF.

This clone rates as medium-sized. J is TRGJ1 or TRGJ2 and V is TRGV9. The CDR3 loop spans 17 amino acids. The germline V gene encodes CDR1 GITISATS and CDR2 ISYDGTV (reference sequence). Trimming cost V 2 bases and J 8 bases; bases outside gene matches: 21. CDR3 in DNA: TGTGCCTTGTGGGAGGCTCGAACGCCGCTTGGGTCGGATAAGAAACTCTTT. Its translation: CALWEARTPLGSDKKLF.

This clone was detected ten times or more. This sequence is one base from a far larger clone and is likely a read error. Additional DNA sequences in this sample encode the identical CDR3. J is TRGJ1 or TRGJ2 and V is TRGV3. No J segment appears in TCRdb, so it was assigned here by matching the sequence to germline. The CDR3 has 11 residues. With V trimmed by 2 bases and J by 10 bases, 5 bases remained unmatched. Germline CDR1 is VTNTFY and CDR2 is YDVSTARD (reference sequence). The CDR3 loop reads CATWDKTKKLF. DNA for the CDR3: TGTGCCACCTGGGACAAGACCAAGAAACTCTTT.

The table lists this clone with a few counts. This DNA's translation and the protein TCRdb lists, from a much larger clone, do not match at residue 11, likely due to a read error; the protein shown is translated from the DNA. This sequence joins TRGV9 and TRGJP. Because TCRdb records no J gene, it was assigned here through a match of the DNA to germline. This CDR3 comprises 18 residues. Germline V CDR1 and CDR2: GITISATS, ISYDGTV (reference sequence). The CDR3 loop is CALWQVSRQEWGKKIKVF. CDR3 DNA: TGTGCCTTGTGGCAGGTGAGCCGGCAAGAGTGGGGCAAAAAAATCAAGGTATTT.

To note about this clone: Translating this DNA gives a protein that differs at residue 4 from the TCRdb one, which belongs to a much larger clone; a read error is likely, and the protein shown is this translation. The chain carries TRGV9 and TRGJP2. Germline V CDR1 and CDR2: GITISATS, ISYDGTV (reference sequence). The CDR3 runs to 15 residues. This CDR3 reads CALREVQGSDWIKTF. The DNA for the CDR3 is TGTGCCTTGCGGGAGGTGCAGGGTAGTGATTGGATCAAGACGTTT.